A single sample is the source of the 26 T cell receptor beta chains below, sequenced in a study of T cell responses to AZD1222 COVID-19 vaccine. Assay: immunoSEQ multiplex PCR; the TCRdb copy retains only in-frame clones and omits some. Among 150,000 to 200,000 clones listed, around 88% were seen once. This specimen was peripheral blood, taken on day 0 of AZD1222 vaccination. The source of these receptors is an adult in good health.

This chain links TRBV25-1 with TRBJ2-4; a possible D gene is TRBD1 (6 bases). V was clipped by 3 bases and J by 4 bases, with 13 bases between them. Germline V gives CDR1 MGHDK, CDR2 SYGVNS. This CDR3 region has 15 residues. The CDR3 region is CASSDPRQAKNIQYF. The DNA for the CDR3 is TGTGCCAGCAGTGACCCCCGACAGGCGAAAAACATTCAGTACTTC.

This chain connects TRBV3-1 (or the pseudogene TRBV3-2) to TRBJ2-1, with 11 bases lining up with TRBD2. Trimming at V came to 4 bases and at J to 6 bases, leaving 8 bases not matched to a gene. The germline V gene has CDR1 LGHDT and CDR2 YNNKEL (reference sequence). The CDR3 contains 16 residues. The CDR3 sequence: CASSLGVAGGRNEQFF. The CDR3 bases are TGTGCCAGCAGCCTTGGGGTAGCGGGGGGGCGCAATGAGCAGTTCTTC.

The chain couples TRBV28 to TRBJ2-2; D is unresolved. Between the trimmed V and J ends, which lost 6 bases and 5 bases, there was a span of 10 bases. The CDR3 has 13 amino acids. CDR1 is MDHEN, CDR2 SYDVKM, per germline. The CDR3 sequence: CASRLIGTGELFF. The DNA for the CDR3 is TGTGCCAGCAGGCTGATCGGAACCGGGGAGCTGTTTTTT.

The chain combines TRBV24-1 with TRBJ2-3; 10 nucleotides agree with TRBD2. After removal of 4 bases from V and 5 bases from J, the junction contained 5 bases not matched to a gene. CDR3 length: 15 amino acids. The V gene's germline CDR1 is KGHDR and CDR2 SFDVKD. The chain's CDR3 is CATSDSGTSEDTQYF. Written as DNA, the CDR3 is TGTGCCACCAGTGACTCAGGGACTAGCGAAGATACGCAGTATTTT.

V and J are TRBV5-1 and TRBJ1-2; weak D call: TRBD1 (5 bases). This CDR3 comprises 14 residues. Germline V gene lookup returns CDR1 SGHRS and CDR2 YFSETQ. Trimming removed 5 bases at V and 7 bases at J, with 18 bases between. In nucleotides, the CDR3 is TGCGCCAGCAGGTCGGACAATCGGATGGGTGGCTACACCTTC. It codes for CASRSDNRMGGYTF.

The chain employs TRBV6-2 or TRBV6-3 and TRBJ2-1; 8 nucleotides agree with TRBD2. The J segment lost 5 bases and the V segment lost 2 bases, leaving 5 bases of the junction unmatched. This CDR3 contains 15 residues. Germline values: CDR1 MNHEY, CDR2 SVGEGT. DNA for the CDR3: TGTGCCAGCAGTTACCACACTAGCGGTAACAATGAGCAGTTCTTC. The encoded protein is CASSYHTSGNNEQFF.

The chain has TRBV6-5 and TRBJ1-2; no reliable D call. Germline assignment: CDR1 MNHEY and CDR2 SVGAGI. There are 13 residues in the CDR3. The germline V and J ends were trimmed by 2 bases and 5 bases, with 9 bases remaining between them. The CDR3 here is CASSYASGYGYTF. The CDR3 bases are TGTGCCAGCAGTTACGCCTCAGGATATGGCTACACCTTC.

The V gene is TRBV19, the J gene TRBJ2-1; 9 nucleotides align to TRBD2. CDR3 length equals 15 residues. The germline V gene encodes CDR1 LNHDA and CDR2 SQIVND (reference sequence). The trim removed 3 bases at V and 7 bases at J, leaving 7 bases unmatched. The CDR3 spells CASSMRGGEWNEQFF. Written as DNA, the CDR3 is TGTGCCAGTAGTATGCGGGGGGGCGAATGGAATGAGCAGTTCTTC.

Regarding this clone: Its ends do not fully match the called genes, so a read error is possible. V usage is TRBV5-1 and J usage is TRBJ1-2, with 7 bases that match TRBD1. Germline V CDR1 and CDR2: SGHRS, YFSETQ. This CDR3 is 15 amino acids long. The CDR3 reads CASSLEGTAIYDYTF. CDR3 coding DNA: TGCGCCAGCAGCTTGGAGGGGACAGCCATCTATGACTACACCTTC.

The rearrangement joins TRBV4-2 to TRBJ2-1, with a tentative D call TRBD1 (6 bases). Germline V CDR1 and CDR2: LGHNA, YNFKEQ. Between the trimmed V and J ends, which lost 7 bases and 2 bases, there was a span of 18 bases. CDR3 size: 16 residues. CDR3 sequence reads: CASTDTRQAAYNEQFF. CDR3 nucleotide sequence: TGTGCCAGCACCGATACGAGACAGGCGGCCTACAATGAGCAGTTCTTC.

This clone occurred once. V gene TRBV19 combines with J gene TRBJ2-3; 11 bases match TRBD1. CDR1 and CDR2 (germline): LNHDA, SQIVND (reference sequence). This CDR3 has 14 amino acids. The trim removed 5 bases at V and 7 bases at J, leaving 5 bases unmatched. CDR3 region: CASSPGTGGNTQYF. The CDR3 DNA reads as TGTGCCAGTAGTCCCGGGACAGGGGGAAATACGCAGTATTTT.

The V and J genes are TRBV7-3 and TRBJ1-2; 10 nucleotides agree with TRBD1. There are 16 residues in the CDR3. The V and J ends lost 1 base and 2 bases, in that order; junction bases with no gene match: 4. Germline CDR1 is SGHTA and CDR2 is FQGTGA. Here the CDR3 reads CASSLRAGQGNYGYTF. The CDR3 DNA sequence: TGTGCCAGCAGCTTAAGGGCGGGACAGGGGAACTATGGCTACACCTTC.

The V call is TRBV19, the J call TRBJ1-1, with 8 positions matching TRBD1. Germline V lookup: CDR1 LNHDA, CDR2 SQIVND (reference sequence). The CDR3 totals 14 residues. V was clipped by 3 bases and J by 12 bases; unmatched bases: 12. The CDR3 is CASSMSPGGAGTFF. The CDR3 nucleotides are TGTGCCAGTAGTATGTCGCCAGGGGGCGCAGGGACTTTCTTT.

The CDR3, as DNA: TGTGCCAGCCAAGGGTTTATAGGAAACACCATATATTTT. It translates to CASQGFIGNTIYF. The chain recombines TRBV28 with TRBJ1-3; D gene uncertain. The CDR3 spans 13 residues. Trimming left V 8 bases short and J 4 bases short, with 12 bases between. CDR1 MDHEN and CDR2 SYDVKM come from the germline V gene.

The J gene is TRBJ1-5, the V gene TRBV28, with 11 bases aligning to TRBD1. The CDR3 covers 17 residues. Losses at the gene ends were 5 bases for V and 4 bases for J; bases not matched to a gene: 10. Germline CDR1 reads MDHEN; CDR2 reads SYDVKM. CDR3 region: CASSPPPGQGANQPQHF. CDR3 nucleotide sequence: TGTGCCAGCAGTCCCCCCCCAGGACAGGGGGCTAATCAGCCCCAGCATTTT.

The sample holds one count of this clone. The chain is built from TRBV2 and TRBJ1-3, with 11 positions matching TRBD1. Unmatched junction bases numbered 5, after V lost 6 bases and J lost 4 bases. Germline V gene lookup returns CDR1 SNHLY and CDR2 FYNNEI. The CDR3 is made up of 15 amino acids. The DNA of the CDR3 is TGTGCCAGCAGCTCCCGGGACAGGGGGGGAAACACCATATATTTT. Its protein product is CASSSRDRGGNTIYF. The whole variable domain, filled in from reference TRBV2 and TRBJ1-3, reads EPEVTQTPSHQVTQMGQEVILRCVPISNHLYFYWYRQILGQKVEFLVSFYNNEISEKSEIFDDQFSVERPDGSNFTLKIRSTKLEDSAMYFCASSSRDRGGNTIYFGEGSWLTVV.

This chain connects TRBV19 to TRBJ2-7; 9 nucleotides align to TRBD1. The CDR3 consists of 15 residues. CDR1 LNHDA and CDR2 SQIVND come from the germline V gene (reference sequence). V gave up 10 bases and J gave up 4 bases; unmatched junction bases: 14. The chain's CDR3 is CANGGWTGADYEQYF. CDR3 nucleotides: TGTGCCAACGGGGGCTGGACAGGGGCAGATTACGAGCAGTACTTC.

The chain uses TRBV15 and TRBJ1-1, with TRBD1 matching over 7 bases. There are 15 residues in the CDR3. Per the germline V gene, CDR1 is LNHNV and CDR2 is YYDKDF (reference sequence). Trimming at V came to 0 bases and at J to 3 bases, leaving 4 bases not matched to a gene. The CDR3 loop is CATSRDDREYTEAFF. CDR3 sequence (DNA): TGTGCCACCAGCAGAGACGACAGGGAGTACACTGAAGCTTTCTTT.

The CDR3 spells CASTLSGGTYEQYF. CDR3 sequence (DNA): TGTGCCAGCACCCTTAGCGGGGGGACCTACGAGCAGTACTTC. The rearrangement uses TRBV28 and TRBJ2-7, with 10 bases aligning to TRBD2. CDR1 is MDHEN and CDR2 is SYDVKM in the germline V gene. The CDR3 totals 14 residues. Trimming took 7 bases from V and 2 from J; bases not matched to a gene: 5.

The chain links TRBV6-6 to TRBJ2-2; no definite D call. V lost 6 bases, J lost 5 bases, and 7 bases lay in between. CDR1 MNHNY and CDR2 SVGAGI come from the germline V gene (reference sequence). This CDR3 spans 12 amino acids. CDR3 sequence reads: CASRSPTGELFF. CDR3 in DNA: TGTGCCAGCAGGTCTCCAACCGGGGAGCTGTTTTTT.

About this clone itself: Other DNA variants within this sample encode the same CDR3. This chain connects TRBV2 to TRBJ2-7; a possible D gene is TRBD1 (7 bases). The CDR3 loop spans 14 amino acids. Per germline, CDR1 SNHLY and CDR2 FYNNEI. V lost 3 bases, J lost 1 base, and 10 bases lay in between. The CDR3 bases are TGTGCCAGCAGTGAGACAGGGAGGTCCTACGAGCAGTACTTC. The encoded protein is CASSETGRSYEQYF.

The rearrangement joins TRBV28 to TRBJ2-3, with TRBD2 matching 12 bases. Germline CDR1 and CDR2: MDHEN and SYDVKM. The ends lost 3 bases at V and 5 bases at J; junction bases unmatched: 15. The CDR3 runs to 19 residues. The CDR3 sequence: CASSFEVLAGGRGGDTQYF. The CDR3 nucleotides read TGTGCCAGCAGTTTTGAGGTGCTAGCGGGGGGGAGGGGTGGAGATACGCAGTATTTT.

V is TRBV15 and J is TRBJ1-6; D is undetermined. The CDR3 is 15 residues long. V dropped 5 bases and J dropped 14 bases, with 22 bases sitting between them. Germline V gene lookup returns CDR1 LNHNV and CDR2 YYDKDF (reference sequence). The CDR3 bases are TGTGCCACCAGCCGCTCTATATACCGGGAGAGAACCCTCCACTTT. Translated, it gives CATSRSIYRERTLHF.

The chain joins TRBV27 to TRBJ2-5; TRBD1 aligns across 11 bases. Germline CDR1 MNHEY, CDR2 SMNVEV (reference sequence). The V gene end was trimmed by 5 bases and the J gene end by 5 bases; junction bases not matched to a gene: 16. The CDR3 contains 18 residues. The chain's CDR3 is CASSPGQGAVLSLETQYF. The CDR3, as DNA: TGTGCCAGCAGTCCCGGACAGGGGGCGGTTTTAAGTTTGGAGACCCAGTACTTC.

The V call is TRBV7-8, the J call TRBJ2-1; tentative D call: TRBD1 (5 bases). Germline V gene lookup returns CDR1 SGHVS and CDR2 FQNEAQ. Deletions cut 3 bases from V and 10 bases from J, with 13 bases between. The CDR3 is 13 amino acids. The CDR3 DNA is TGTGCCAGCAGCTTCGAGCAGGGCCGGGAGCAGTTCTTC. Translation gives CASSFEQGREQFF.

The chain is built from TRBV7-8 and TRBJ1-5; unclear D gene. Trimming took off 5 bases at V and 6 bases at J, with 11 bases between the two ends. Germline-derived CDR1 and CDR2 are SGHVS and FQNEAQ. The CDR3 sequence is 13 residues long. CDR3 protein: CASSPDGRQPQHF. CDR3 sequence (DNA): TGTGCCAGCAGCCCAGATGGGCGTCAGCCCCAGCATTTT. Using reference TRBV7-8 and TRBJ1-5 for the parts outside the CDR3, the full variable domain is GAGVSQSPRYKVAKRGQDVALRCDPISGHVSLFWYQQALGQGPEFLTYFQNEAQLDKSGLPSDRFFAERPEGSVSTLKIQRTQQEDSAVYLCASSPDGRQPQHFGDGTRLSIL.